The 14 T cell receptor beta chains given below trace back to one sample, sequenced in a study of T cell responses to AZD1222 COVID-19 vaccine. TCRdb's copy holds only in-frame clones and misses some; the assay was immunoSEQ multiplex PCR. The data show about 130,000 clones, 80% to 90% seen once. The source was peripheral blood, collected on day 0 of AZD1222 vaccination. The receptor set was obtained from an adult in good health.

J is TRBJ2-1 and V is TRBV7-8, with TRBD2 matching over 7 bases. The CDR3 totals 17 residues. V gave up 5 bases and J gave up 3 bases; unmatched junction bases: 13. Germline CDR1 reads SGHVS; CDR2 reads FQNEAQ. The CDR3 nucleotides read TGTGCCAGCAGCGTTAGAGGCCTCGGACTAGGCTACAATGAGCAGTTCTTC. It codes for CASSVRGLGLGYNEQFF.

Concerning this clone itself: Other DNA sequences in this sample translate to the same CDR3. The chain is built from TRBV20-1 and TRBJ1-1; D remains ambiguous. The germline V gene encodes CDR1 DFQATT and CDR2 SNEGSKA (reference sequence). The CDR3 is 10 residues long. The V end lost 7 bases, the J end lost 1 base, and 4 bases lay between the germline ends. The CDR3 DNA reads TGCAGTGGAACGAACACTGAAGCTTTCTTT. Amino acid sequence: CSGTNTEAFF.

The chain carries TRBV6-2 or TRBV6-3 and TRBJ1-5; perhaps TRBD1 as D (6 bases). Germline CDR1 and CDR2: MNHEY and SVGEGT. The V end lost 4 bases, the J end lost 5 bases, and 12 bases lay between the germline ends. The CDR3 is made up of 14 amino acids. The CDR3 region is CASSSSRGHQPQHF. CDR3 nucleotide sequence: TGTGCCAGCAGTTCGAGCAGGGGACATCAGCCCCAGCATTTT.

The gene calls are TRBV11-3 and TRBJ2-7; TRBD1 might be the D (6 bases). This CDR3 has 18 amino acids. V was cut by 0 bases and J by 0 bases, with 18 bases left in between. Germline loops: CDR1 SGHNT, CDR2 YENEEA. The DNA of the CDR3 is TGTGCCAGCAGCTTAGAACTATGGGGACAAAAGAACTCCTACGAGCAGTACTTC. The encoded protein is CASSLELWGQKNSYEQYF.

This chain joins TRBV19 and TRBJ1-5; TRBD1 agrees at 10 bases. V gave up 3 bases and J gave up 6 bases; unmatched junction bases: 11. The germline CDR1 and CDR2 sequences are LNHDA and SQIVND (reference sequence). The CDR3 is 17 amino acids. The CDR3 sequence: CASSILGQGERAQPQHF. The CDR3 DNA reads TGTGCCAGTAGTATTCTAGGACAGGGGGAAAGGGCTCAGCCCCAGCATTTT.

V and J are TRBV7-2 and TRBJ2-3; D tentatively fits TRBD1 or TRBD2 (5 bases each). The V gene lost 11 bases and the J gene lost 6 bases, with 18 bases spanning the gap. CDR3 length: 13 residues. Germline loops: CDR1 SGHTA, CDR2 FQGNSA. The CDR3 protein is CARGSSGADTQYF. CDR3 in DNA: TGTGCCCGGGGCTCCTCTGGCGCCGATACGCAGTATTTT.

The V gene is TRBV5-1, the J gene TRBJ2-1; 9 positions match TRBD2. The germline V gene has CDR1 SGHRS and CDR2 YFSETQ. After removal of 1 base from V and 6 bases from J, the junction contained 11 bases not matched to a gene. This CDR3 region has 17 residues. CDR3 coding DNA: TGCGCCAGCAGCTTGCTAGTTGTGGGTAGCGGGAGCAATGAGCAGTTCTTC. Amino acids: CASSLLVVGSGSNEQFF. Based on the CDR3 plus reference TRBV5-1 and TRBJ2-1, the full variable domain is KAGVTQTPRYLIKTRGQQVTLSCSPISGHRSVSWYQQTPGQGLQFLFEYFSETQRNKGNFPGRFSGRQFSNSRSEMNVSTLELGDSALYLCASSLLVVGSGSNEQFFGPGTRLTVL.

This chain uses TRBV4-3 with TRBJ1-5, with TRBD1 identical over 9 bases. The CDR3 has 18 residues. Looked up from germline, CDR1 is LGHNA and CDR2 is YSLEER. The J segment lost 4 bases and the V segment lost 0 bases, leaving 10 bases of the junction unmatched. CDR3 sequence reads: CASSQDVGQGKGNQPQHF. The CDR3 region has the DNA TGCGCCAGCAGCCAAGATGTGGGACAGGGAAAGGGTAATCAGCCCCAGCATTTT.

The V call is TRBV7-9, the J call TRBJ1-1; 9 bases fit TRBD1. The CDR3 has 14 amino acids. V gave up 6 bases and J gave up 4 bases; unmatched junction bases: 6. Germline loops: CDR1 SEHNR, CDR2 FQNEAQ (reference sequence). The CDR3 spells CASSSGQGSTEAFF. The CDR3 DNA is TGTGCCAGCAGTTCGGGACAGGGATCCACTGAAGCTTTCTTT.

The V gene is TRBV4-2, the J gene TRBJ2-4; a weak D match, TRBD1 (6 bases). The V end was cut by 0 bases, the J end by 0 bases, with 15 bases between. CDR1 is LGHNA and CDR2 is YNFKEQ in the germline V gene. The CDR3 is made up of 18 amino acids. CDR3: CASSQEGTPGLAKNIQYF. The CDR3 region has the DNA TGTGCCAGCAGCCAAGAAGGGACACCTGGTCTAGCCAAAAACATTCAGTACTTC.

The table lists this clone with a few counts. The J gene is TRBJ2-7, the V gene TRBV21-1; TRBD1, the table's D call, lacks a check against the DNA. TRBV21-1 represents a pseudogene. This CDR3 contains 16 residues. The CDR3 spells CASSSWVRQFSYEQYF. The DNA for the CDR3 is TGTGCCAGCAGCTCATGGGTGAGACAGTTCAGCTACGAGCAGTACTTC.

V is TRBV29-1 and J is TRBJ1-1; D is ambiguous. The CDR3 is 13 residues long. Germline V lookup: CDR1 SQVTM, CDR2 ANQGSEA. The V end lost 0 bases, the J end lost 2 bases, and 7 bases lay between the germline ends. Here the CDR3 reads CSVEEQFNTEAFF. The CDR3 DNA follows: TGCAGCGTTGAAGAACAGTTCAACACTGAAGCTTTCTTT. The whole variable domain, remainder taken from reference TRBV29-1 and TRBJ1-1, is SAVISQKPSRDICQRGTSLTIQCQVDSQVTMMFWYRQQPGQSLTLIATANQGSEATYESGFVIDKFPISRPNLTFSTLTVSNMSPEDSSIYLCSVEEQFNTEAFFGQGTRLTVV.

The chain joins TRBV19 to TRBJ1-5; 7 bases are a match to TRBD1. The V and J ends lost 6 bases and 0 bases, in that order; junction bases with no gene match: 8. The V gene's germline CDR1 is LNHDA and CDR2 SQIVND (reference sequence). This CDR3 region has 16 residues. The CDR3 loop reads CASRFDREYSNQPQHF. The CDR3 coding sequence is TGTGCCAGTAGGTTCGACAGGGAGTATAGCAATCAGCCCCAGCATTTT. The variable domain in full, completed from reference TRBV19 and TRBJ1-5, reads DGGITQSPKYLFRKEGQNVTLSCEQNLNHDAMYWYRQDPGQGLRLIYYSQIVNDFQKGDIAEGYSVSREKKESFPLTVTSAQKNPTAFYLCASRFDREYSNQPQHFGDGTRLSIL.

CDR3 amino acids: CASSFGQYTEAFF. The DNA of the CDR3 is TGTGCCAGCAGCTTTGGCCAGTACACTGAAGCTTTCTTT. V gene TRBV5-8 combines with J gene TRBJ1-1; D ambiguous. This CDR3 is built from 13 residues. The V gene lost 2 bases and the J gene lost 3 bases, with 8 bases spanning the gap. Germline loops: CDR1 SGHTS, CDR2 YDEGEE.